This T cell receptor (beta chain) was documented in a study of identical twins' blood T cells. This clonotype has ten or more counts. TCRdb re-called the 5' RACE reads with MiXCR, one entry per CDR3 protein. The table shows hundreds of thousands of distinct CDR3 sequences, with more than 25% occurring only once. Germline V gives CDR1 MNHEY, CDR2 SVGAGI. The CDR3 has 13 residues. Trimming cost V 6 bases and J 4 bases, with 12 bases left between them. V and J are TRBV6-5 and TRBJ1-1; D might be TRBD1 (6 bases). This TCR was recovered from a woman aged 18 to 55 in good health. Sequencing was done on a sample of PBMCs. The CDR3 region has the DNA TGTGCCAGCAGAAACAGGGAGGCCACTGAAGCTTTCTTT. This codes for CASRNREATEAFF.